The clone carrying this T cell receptor (beta chain) has just one count. In the original analysis: Estimated nucleated cell counts came from reference gene primer amplification. Sequenced by immunoSEQ multiplex PCR; TCRdb stores in-frame clones only, minus some. V, J and clone size derive from that table, while D and trimming were established from the DNA sequence. The table lists some 280,000 clones, over 75% of them singletons. The data were obtained in a study of blood T cell repertoires in COVID-19. As for the study in general: Acute and convalescent COVID-19 specimens originated in the United States, Italy and Spain. T cells, B-cell-depleted T cells, or PBMCs provided the cDNA or gDNA that served as material.

Germline CDR1 is MNHNS and CDR2 is SASEGT. The CDR3 contains 15 residues. V lost 1 base and J lost 6, with 15 bases in between. Sample: peripheral blood. The V and J genes are TRBV6-1 and TRBJ1-2; possible D gene TRBD1, 5 bases. This TCR was sampled from a woman in her sixties or seventies with acute or convalescent COVID-19. Here the CDR3 DNA reads TGTGCCAGCAGTGAAGGAAGGGGCGCATTTAATGGCTACACCTTC. Amino acid sequence: CASSEGRGAFNGYTF.